This T cell receptor (beta chain) was observed in a study of blood T cell repertoires in COVID-19. Overall study context: Some COVID-19 samples were acute and others convalescent; all came from the United States, Italy and Spain. PBMCs, B-cell-depleted T cells, or T cells provided the cDNA or gDNA that made up the material.

Assay: immunoSEQ multiplex PCR; the TCRdb copy retains only in-frame clones and omits some. The data contain 250,000 to 350,000 clones, 70% to 85% of them singletons. The CDR3 extends over 17 amino acids. The material sequenced was peripheral blood. The sequence came from a human donor with COVID-19, enrolled during active disease. The donor label of this sample is uncertain. The rearrangement uses TRBV12-2 and TRBJ2-7; TRBD2, the table's D call, lacks a check against the DNA. TRBV12-2 counts as a pseudogene. DNA for the CDR3: TGTGCAAGTCGCTTAGCTACTAGCGGGAGGCAAAACTACGAGCAGTACTTC. This gives the protein CASRLATSGRQNYEQYF.